The entry below describes one TCR beta chain. The entry originates in a study of shared clonotypes between healthy human individuals. Germline V gene data show CDR1 as MNHNS and CDR2 as SASEGT. The CDR3 totals 13 residues. The V and J ends lost 6 bases and 2 bases respectively, with 10 bases between them. The authors combined CD45RO+ cells with CCR7-negative CD45RA+ TemRA cells as CD8 memory. TCRdb's table, derived via immunoSEQ multiplex PCR, lists solely in-frame clones and lacks some. The sample has about 320,000 clones, more than 75% seen once; the top ten hold 15% to 20%. The chain joins TRBV6-1 to TRBJ2-5, with D unclear. Sequenced material: memory CD8+ T cells sorted from blood. Subset here: CD45RO+ cells pooled with CCR7-negative TemRA cells. The receptor's source is a man aged 18 to 35 in good health. CDR3: CASRDPEQETQYF. DNA of the CDR3: TGTGCCAGCAGGGACCCTGAACAAGAGACCCAGTACTTC.